This TCR beta chain was recorded in a study of early T cells in non-severe SARS-CoV-2 infection. Study-level background: Sequenced material consisted of bulk RNA (from unsorted whole blood), and chains were unpaired. Regarding the study as a whole: Lookups in VDJdb leaned toward anti-spike CD8 responses and missed private and CD4 specificities.

Of note for this clonotype: Its antigen remains unknown.

Individually, cDNA molecules had unique molecular identifiers attached to them. TCRdb fed the 5' RACE reads into MiXCR, producing one record per CDR3 protein. The table includes nearly 30,000 distinct CDR3 sequences, 5.7% detected once. V was clipped by 7 bases and J by 5 bases, with 9 bases between them. Germline values: CDR1 MNHNS, CDR2 SASEGT. The CDR3 is 12 amino acids. The genes are TRBV6-1 and TRBJ1-5; no clear D. The sequenced sample consisted of whole blood. The receptor was derived from an adult who was a healthcare worker with PCR-confirmed SARS-CoV-2 infection or an uninfected control (not recorded which). CDR3 DNA: TGTGCCAGCATGTGGGGTGATCAGCCCCAGCATTTT. Amino acid sequence: CASMWGDQPQHF.